The entry below describes one T cell receptor (beta chain). The V gene lost 3 bases and the J gene lost 2 bases, with 17 bases spanning the gap. Germline-derived CDR1 and CDR2 are ENHRY and SYGVKD. This CDR3 is built from 16 residues. The protocol was immunoSEQ multiplex PCR, while the TCRdb copy is restricted to in-frame clones and leaves out a portion. The repertoire holds about 1,800,000 clones, with less than 95% as singletons. CD45RO-negative, CCR7-positively selected cells formed the naive CD8 fraction, excluding terminally differentiated effector memory CD45RA+ cells. These data belong to a study of shared clonotypes between healthy human individuals.

Source material: naive CD8+ T cells sorted from blood. This chain links TRBV10-3 with TRBJ2-7, with a weak D call TRBD1 (5 bases). The receptor comes from a man aged 18 to 29 in good health. DNA for the CDR3: TGTGCCATCAGTGAAGGGTGGAAGACAGCCACCTACGAGCAGTACTTC. Protein sequence: CAISEGWKTATYEQYF.